This T cell receptor (beta chain) stems from a study of neoadjuvant anti-PD-1 for oral cavity cancer. Patients had newly diagnosed, untreated stage II-IVA oral cavity squamous cell carcinoma. General study points: Pretreatment Treg/Th17 ratio correlated inversely with post-treatment tumor clonality.

Details on this clone: Its target is unknown.

Using immunoSEQ multiplex PCR, the repertoire was profiled, and TCRdb retains in-frame clones only, with some absent. The data contain some 15,000 clones, about three fifths of them seen just once; the ten biggest clones take up just over 2%. Germline loops: CDR1 SSHAT, CDR2 FNYEAQ (reference sequence). The CDR3 covers 15 residues. Trimming at V came to 5 bases and at J to 2 bases, leaving 4 bases not matched to a gene. The chain is built from TRBV7-7 and TRBJ2-2, with 8 bases aligning to TRBD1. This specimen was PBMCs, taken before nivolumab (anti-PD-1) treatment. This TCR was recovered from a person between 40 and 79 years old with oral cavity squamous cell carcinoma. The chain's CDR3 is CASSPGQGNTGELFF. The CDR3 nucleotides are TGTGCCAGCAGCCCCGGACAGGGAAACACCGGGGAGCTGTTTTTT.